What follows are 16 T cell receptor beta chains derived from one specimen sequenced in a study of Ad26.COV2.S vaccination and SARS-CoV-2 variants. Treatment described: about 20 received Ad26.COV2.S at low or high dose, single or two shots; roughly five received placebo; per-sample allocation not given. At day 63 after the first vaccine or placebo injection, samples were drawn. Clones were read by immunoSEQ multiplex PCR, and TCRdb kept only the in-frame ones, dropping some. The sample contains about 380,000 clones, 83% of which appear only once. The sample consisted of peripheral blood, taken in a trial of Ad26.COV2.S vaccine versus placebo. All receptors come from a person aged 18-60 years who received the Ad26.COV2.S COVID-19 vaccine or a placebo.

This CDR3 reads CASSPLLENTEAFF. Here the CDR3 DNA reads TGTGCCAGCAGCCCCTTGTTAGAGAACACTGAAGCTTTCTTT. The rearrangement links TRBV7-9 to TRBJ1-1; D is ambiguous. The CDR3 extends over 14 amino acids. The germline V gene has CDR1 SEHNR and CDR2 FQNEAQ (reference sequence). V was shortened by 5 bases and J by 1 base, with 11 bases between the two germline ends.

The V and J genes are TRBV6-5 and TRBJ1-6; D is unresolved. The CDR3 runs 15 residues. Deletions cut 7 bases from V and 7 bases from J, with 17 bases between. Germline assignment: CDR1 MNHEY and CDR2 SVGAGI. Written as DNA, the CDR3 is TGTGCCAGCACGTTGGCGGACGGATTAAATTCACCCCTCCACTTT. Encoded protein: CASTLADGLNSPLHF.

The V and J genes are TRBV7-2 and TRBJ1-4; the D gene is possibly TRBD1 (5 bases). Germline assignment: CDR1 SGHTA and CDR2 FQGNSA. The V and J ends lost 3 bases and 3 bases respectively, with 11 bases between them. This CDR3 is 15 amino acids long. This chain's CDR3 is CASSLAGLPNEKLFF. The CDR3 DNA reads TGTGCCAGCAGCTTGGCGGGGCTTCCTAATGAAAAACTGTTTTTT. The whole variable domain, remainder taken from reference TRBV7-2 and TRBJ1-4, is GAGVSQSPSNKVTEKGKDVELRCDPISGHTALYWYRQSLGQGLEFLIYFQGNSAPDKSGLPSDRFSAERTGGSVSTLTIQRTQQEDSAVYLCASSLAGLPNEKLFFGSGTQLSVL.

The chain has TRBV9 and TRBJ1-1, with no clear D. CDR3 length equals 15 residues. The V gene's germline CDR1 is SGDLS and CDR2 YYNGEE. V was trimmed by 0 bases and J by 2 bases, leaving 11 bases between them. The CDR3 bases are TGTGCCAGCAGCGTAGAGCCGACGGGCAACACTGAAGCTTTCTTT. Translated, it gives CASSVEPTGNTEAFF. The entire variable domain, with the rest obtained from reference TRBV9 and TRBJ1-1, is as follows: DSGVTQTPKHLITATGQRVTLRCSPRSGDLSVYWYQQSLDQGLQFLIQYYNGEERAKGNILERFSAQQFPDLHSELNLSSLELGDSALYFCASSVEPTGNTEAFFGQGTRLTVV.

The J gene is TRBJ1-6, the V gene TRBV2, with D maybe TRBD1 (6 bases). The germline V and J ends were trimmed by 3 bases and 9 bases, with 9 bases remaining between them. Germline-derived CDR1 and CDR2 are SNHLY and FYNNEI. The CDR3 contains 13 residues. This chain's CDR3 is CASSDRGGSPLHF. CDR3 DNA: TGTGCCAGCAGTGACAGGGGAGGTTCACCCCTCCACTTT. The full variable domain, in which reference TRBV2 and TRBJ1-6 provide the parts outside the CDR3, is EPEVTQTPSHQVTQMGQEVILRCVPISNHLYFYWYRQILGQKVEFLVSFYNNEISEKSEIFDDQFSVERPDGSNFTLKIRSTKLEDSAMYFCASSDRGGSPLHFGNGTRLTVT.

The rearrangement joins TRBV6-5 to TRBJ2-1, with 7 bases matching TRBD2. J gave up 4 bases and V 7 bases, and 1 base lay outside the gene matches. The CDR3 is 12 residues long. Germline V gene sequence: CDR1 MNHEY, CDR2 SVGAGI. The CDR3 loop reads CASTAGYNEQFF. CDR3 bases: TGTGCCAGCACAGCGGGATACAATGAGCAGTTCTTC.

In nucleotides, the CDR3 is TGTGCCAGCAGCGTAGTAGGTTGGGGAACTGAAGCTTTCTTT. Amino acid sequence: CASSVVGWGTEAFF. The chain has TRBV9 and TRBJ1-1; D call uncertain. The CDR3 consists of 14 residues. Germline CDR1 and CDR2: SGDLS and YYNGEE. The V gene lost 0 bases and the J gene lost 5 bases, with 11 bases spanning the gap.

V gene TRBV20-1 combines with J gene TRBJ1-1; D possibly corresponds to TRBD1 (6 bases). Between the trimmed V and J ends, which lost 3 bases and 6 bases, there was a span of 14 bases. Germline V gene lookup returns CDR1 DFQATT and CDR2 SNEGSKA (reference sequence). This CDR3 spans 13 amino acids. CDR3 amino acids: CSASSGAFAEAFF. DNA for the CDR3: TGCAGTGCTAGTTCAGGGGCGTTCGCTGAAGCTTTCTTT.

The chain is built from TRBV29-1 and TRBJ1-2, with 7 bases aligning to TRBD1. Germline CDR1 is SQVTM and CDR2 is ANQGSEA. CDR3 length equals 14 residues. Trimming cost V 4 bases and J 3 bases; bases outside gene matches: 8. CDR3 in DNA: TGCAGCGTTGTTACGCCACAGGGGTACTATGGCTACACCTTC. It translates to CSVVTPQGYYGYTF. Drawing the rest from reference TRBV29-1 and TRBJ1-2, the complete variable domain is SAVISQKPSRDICQRGTSLTIQCQVDSQVTMMFWYRQQPGQSLTLIATANQGSEATYESGFVIDKFPISRPNLTFSTLTVSNMSPEDSSIYLCSVVTPQGYYGYTFGSGTRLTVV.

The rearrangement joins TRBV21-1 to TRBJ1-4. TRBV21-1 is noted as a pseudogene. The length of the CDR3 is 15 residues. This chain's CDR3 is CASSIQGPRGEKLFF. In nucleotides, the CDR3 is TGTGCCAGCAGCATCCAGGGACCGCGGGGTGAAAAACTGTTTTTT.

This chain connects TRBV27 to TRBJ1-3, with 9 bases matching TRBD1. Germline V gene data show CDR1 as MNHEY and CDR2 as SMNVEV (reference sequence). The CDR3 spans 14 residues. With V trimmed by 5 bases and J by 3 bases, 2 bases remained unmatched. The CDR3 nucleotides read TGTGCCAGCAGTAACAGGGGGCATGGAAACACCATATATTTT. Its translation is CASSNRGHGNTIYF.

Only a few counts were recorded for this clone. The V and J genes are TRBV5-1 and TRBJ1-1, with D possibly being TRBD1 (5 bases). Germline V gene lookup returns CDR1 SGHRS and CDR2 YFSETQ. The V and J ends lost 3 bases and 6 bases respectively, with 12 bases between them. The CDR3 extends over 13 amino acids. This chain's CDR3 is CASSSGGTSEAFF. As DNA, the CDR3 is TGCGCCAGCAGCTCGGGCGGGACTTCTGAAGCTTTCTTT.

This clone has a handful of counts. The V gene is TRBV30, the J gene TRBJ2-3; D is unclear. CDR1 and CDR2 from the germline V gene are GTSNPN and SVGIG (reference sequence). Trimming removed 3 bases at V and 2 bases at J, with 18 bases between. The length of the CDR3 is 16 residues. CDR3 residues: CAWRSQPTTYTDTQYF. As DNA, the CDR3 is TGTGCCTGGAGGTCACAGCCAACCACTTACACAGATACGCAGTATTTT.

The genes are TRBV28 and TRBJ2-5, with a weak D call TRBD1 (5 bases). V lost 5 bases and J 3 bases, leaving 13 bases between the germline ends. CDR3 length equals 14 residues. From germline, CDR1 is MDHEN and CDR2 SYDVKM. CDR3 nucleotide sequence: TGTGCCAGCAGTCTCTTGGGGCAAGAAGAGACCCAGTACTTC. This codes for CASSLLGQEETQYF.

This chain's CDR3 is CASSLSLRGTEAFF. CDR3 coding DNA: TGTGCCAGCAGCTTAAGCCTCAGGGGAACTGAAGCTTTCTTT. The rearrangement joins TRBV11-2 to TRBJ1-1; possible D gene TRBD1, 6 bases. The CDR3 is 14 amino acids. CDR1 and CDR2 (germline): SGHAT, FQNNGV. V gave up 2 bases and J gave up 5 bases, with 12 bases separating them.

This clone was seen once. The identical CDR3 is also encoded by other nucleotide sequences in the sample. This rearrangement joins TRBV9 to TRBJ1-2, with D uncertain. Trimming shortened V by 1 base and J by 1 base, and 5 bases separated the two germline ends. Germline CDR1 is SGDLS and CDR2 is YYNGEE. The CDR3 extends over 13 amino acids. CDR3 coding DNA: TGTGCCAGCAGCGTATCGGATAACTATGGCTACACCTTC. It specifies CASSVSDNYGYTF.